Below are 32 T cell receptor beta chains sequenced from a single sample in a study of OX40 agonist ivuxolimab in advanced cancers. Clones were sequenced by immunoSEQ multiplex PCR, and TCRdb holds only the in-frame ones, with some missing. The data contain fewer than 65,000 clones, 80% to 90% of them singletons. Sequenced here: CD4+ or CD8+ T cells sorted from blood, sampled in a trial of the OX40 agonist ivuxolimab. All receptors come from an adult with an advanced solid tumor such as melanoma, head and neck, liver or kidney cancer.

This clone was counted a single time. The V gene is TRBV18, the J gene TRBJ1-4, with D hard to call. Germline CDR1 is KGHSH and CDR2 is LQKENI. The CDR3 is 13 amino acids. The ends were cut back, 5 bases at V and 5 bases at J, with 9 bases in the middle. The CDR3: CASSGQFNEKLFF. CDR3 bases: TGTGCCAGCTCAGGGCAGTTCAATGAAAAACTGTTTTTT.

The chain links TRBV5-5 to TRBJ1-2; 7 nucleotides agree with TRBD1. Germline V gene lookup returns CDR1 SGHKS and CDR2 YYEKEE (reference sequence). V was pared by 0 bases and J by 5 bases, with 4 bases of the junction left unmatched. CDR3 size: 14 residues. DNA of the CDR3: TGTGCCAGCAGCTTGGGACAGGGCGTTTATGGCTACACCTTC. It translates to CASSLGQGVYGYTF.

The chain carries TRBV14 and TRBJ2-7, with unresolved D. This CDR3 spans 16 amino acids. Germline CDR1 and CDR2: SGHDN and FVKESK. Between the trimmed V and J ends, which lost 4 bases and 4 bases, there was a span of 20 bases. The CDR3 reads CASSRMPDGRFYEQYF. In DNA, the CDR3 is TGTGCCAGCAGCCGGATGCCGGACGGTCGTTTTTACGAGCAGTACTTC.

The CDR3, as DNA: TGTGCCAGCTCACCACGGGGGACTAGCGGGGCCGGGGGTTACAATGAGCAGTTCTTC. Translating gives CASSPRGTSGAGGYNEQFF. V is TRBV18 and J is TRBJ2-1, with 13 bases lining up with TRBD2. The germline gives CDR1 KGHSH, CDR2 LQKENI. CDR3 size: 19 residues. V dropped 1 base and J dropped 4; count of bases not matched to a gene: 10.

V gene TRBV5-4 combines with J gene TRBJ2-3; D not certain. This CDR3 is 13 amino acids long. CDR1 is SGHNT and CDR2 is YYREEE in the germline V gene (reference sequence). V lost 4 bases to trimming and J lost 4 bases, with 10 bases between them. The CDR3 reads CASSSRLPDTQYF. The CDR3 DNA reads as TGTGCCAGCAGCAGCCGACTTCCAGATACGCAGTATTTT.

The V call is TRBV5-6, the J call TRBJ2-7, with 8 positions matching TRBD1. The CDR3 has 13 residues. The germline gives CDR1 SGHDT, CDR2 YYEEEE. Trimming removed 2 bases from V and 5 bases from J; junction bases left unmatched: 3. The CDR3 nucleotides are TGTGCCAGCAGCTTCCTGGACAGGGACGAGCAGTACTTC. Translated: CASSFLDRDEQYF. Full variable domain (outside the CDR3, taken from reference TRBV5-6 and TRBJ2-7): DAGVTQSPTHLIKTRGQQVTLRCSPKSGHDTVSWYQQALGQGPQFIFQYYEEEERQRGNFPDRFSGHQFPNYSSELNVNALLLGDSALYLCASSFLDRDEQYFGPGTRLTVT.

The CDR3 coding sequence is TGTGCCAGCAGTTTTATGGGGCGAGAAAACACCATATATTTT. Amino acids: CASSFMGRENTIYF. This rearrangement joins TRBV28 to TRBJ1-3; D possibly corresponds to TRBD1 (5 bases). The CDR3 is 14 amino acids. V was trimmed by 3 bases and J by 6 bases, leaving 12 bases between them. Germline V gene sequence: CDR1 MDHEN, CDR2 SYDVKM.

The V gene is TRBV18, the J gene TRBJ2-1, with 10 bases fitting TRBD2. CDR1 and CDR2 (germline): KGHSH, LQKENI. There are 15 residues in the CDR3. After removal of 6 bases from V and 3 bases from J, the junction contained 5 bases not matched to a gene. CDR3 sequence: CASSRGLANYNEQFF. The CDR3 coding sequence is TGTGCCAGCTCGCGGGGACTAGCGAACTACAATGAGCAGTTCTTC.

In its sample, this clone was seen once. The chain combines TRBV7-9 with TRBJ2-7, with 9 bases matching TRBD1. This CDR3 is 15 amino acids long. V lost 5 bases to trimming and J lost 4 bases; unmatched junction nucleotides: 9. From germline, CDR1 is SEHNR and CDR2 FQNEAQ (reference sequence). Written as DNA, the CDR3 is TGTGCCAGCAGCCCCGACGGGACAGGGCAATACGAGCAGTACTTC. This translates into CASSPDGTGQYEQYF.

This clone was picked up one time. The V gene is TRBV2, the J gene TRBJ2-3; D may be TRBD1 or TRBD2 (5 bases each). Trimming pared 3 bases from V and 0 bases from J, leaving 13 bases between. The CDR3 runs to 16 residues. The germline gives CDR1 SNHLY, CDR2 FYNNEI. The CDR3 spells CASSDNHGASTDTQYF. In DNA, the CDR3 is TGTGCCAGCAGTGATAATCACGGGGCTAGCACAGATACGCAGTATTTT.

This chain connects TRBV10-3 to TRBJ2-3; 7 bases are shared with TRBD1. The CDR3 length is 16 residues. V lost 5 bases and J lost 4; bases outside the gene matches: 12. Per the germline V gene, CDR1 is ENHRY and CDR2 is SYGVKD. CDR3 loop: CAISRLAGGRADTQYF. DNA of the CDR3: TGTGCCATCAGTCGCCTAGCAGGGGGAAGGGCAGATACGCAGTATTTT.

The rearrangement joins TRBV28 to TRBJ1-1; D is unresolved. CDR3 size: 15 residues. CDR1 is MDHEN, CDR2 SYDVKM, per germline. Trimming cost V 3 bases and J 0 bases, with 11 bases left between them. The CDR3 protein is CASSFRETMNTEAFF. In DNA form, the CDR3 reads TGTGCCAGCAGTTTCCGAGAAACAATGAACACTGAAGCTTTCTTT.

The rearrangement uses TRBV5-1 and TRBJ1-2, with unresolved D. CDR1 and CDR2 from the germline V gene are SGHRS and YFSETQ. The V end lost 4 bases, the J end lost 1 base, and 8 bases lay between the germline ends. The CDR3 is 13 amino acids. This chain's CDR3 is CASSADNNYGYTF. DNA of the CDR3: TGCGCCAGCAGCGCCGACAATAACTATGGCTACACCTTC.

Points on this clone: The CDR3 ends on some other residue instead of the conserved phenylalanine or tryptophan, so this is likely a read error. V usage is TRBV19 and J usage is TRBJ1-2; D is uncertain. Germline lookup yields CDR1 LNHDA and CDR2 SQIVND (reference sequence). Trimming removed 11 bases from V and 4 bases from J, with 11 bases in between. The CDR3 has 11 amino acids. This CDR3 reads CAVQTVYGYTL. In DNA, the CDR3 is TGTGCCGTCCAGACCGTCTATGGCTACACCCTC.

This clone was seen just once. This chain links TRBV19 with TRBJ2-1, with D maybe TRBD1 (5 bases). CDR3 length equals 15 residues. The V gene lost 5 bases and the J gene lost 6 bases, with 17 bases spanning the gap. Germline assignment: CDR1 LNHDA and CDR2 SQIVND (reference sequence). CDR3 loop: CASSVYGAFFNEQFF. DNA for the CDR3: TGTGCCAGTAGTGTCTATGGGGCATTCTTCAATGAGCAGTTCTTC.

The rearrangement joins TRBV27 to TRBJ2-2, with D possibly TRBD2 on 6 matching bases. V lost 7 bases, J lost 1 base, and 16 bases lay in between. This CDR3 region has 16 residues. Per the germline V gene, CDR1 is MNHEY and CDR2 is SMNVEV (reference sequence). The CDR3 sequence is CASKSEGLRNTGELFF. The CDR3 DNA sequence: TGTGCCAGCAAATCGGAGGGACTGAGGAACACCGGGGAGCTGTTTTTT.

The V gene is TRBV27, the J gene TRBJ1-1; D gene ambiguous. Germline V CDR1 and CDR2: MNHEY, SMNVEV (reference sequence). V dropped 6 bases and J dropped 5 bases, with 22 bases sitting between them. CDR3 size: 16 residues. CDR3 sequence: CASSPFRGTGWTEAFF. DNA for the CDR3: TGTGCCAGCAGCCCTTTCCGGGGAACTGGTTGGACTGAAGCTTTCTTT.

The gene calls are TRBV5-1 and TRBJ1-3; weak D call: TRBD1 (6 bases). Germline loops: CDR1 SGHRS, CDR2 YFSETQ. V lost 1 base and J 1 base, leaving 6 bases between the germline ends. The CDR3 sequence is 14 residues long. CDR3 sequence: CASSLTGSGNTIYF. The CDR3 DNA reads as TGCGCCAGCAGCTTGACAGGGTCTGGAAACACCATATATTTT.

There are a few counts of this clone. The chain carries TRBV6-1 and TRBJ2-1, with TRBD2 identical over 9 bases. Germline V CDR1 and CDR2: MNHNS, SASEGT. With 2 bases clipped from V and 8 bases from J, the junction kept 10 bases outside the gene matches. CDR3 length: 16 amino acids. The CDR3 sequence is CASSERRASGEDEQFF. Here the CDR3 DNA reads TGTGCCAGCAGTGAAAGGAGGGCTAGCGGGGAAGATGAGCAGTTCTTC.

The chain combines TRBV7-9 with TRBJ2-3, with TRBD2 identical over 12 bases. The CDR3 sequence is 17 residues long. After removal of 6 bases from V and 4 bases from J, the junction contained 11 bases not matched to a gene. In germline, CDR1 is SEHNR, CDR2 FQNEAQ (reference sequence). In DNA form, the CDR3 reads TGTGCCAGCAGGCGGGCTAGCGGGGGGGAGCACCCAGATACGCAGTATTTT. Amino acids: CASRRASGGEHPDTQYF.

J is TRBJ2-3 and V is TRBV5-1; 10 bases match TRBD2. Trimming at V came to 4 bases and at J to 4 bases, leaving 9 bases not matched to a gene. The CDR3 runs to 16 residues. Germline V lookup: CDR1 SGHRS, CDR2 YFSETQ. In nucleotides, the CDR3 is TGCGCCAGCAGCCTGGCTAGCGGGAGTGGAGCAGATACGCAGTATTTT. Translation: CASSLASGSGADTQYF.

CDR3 residues: CATSRDRTGELFF. The CDR3 bases are TGTGCCACCAGCAGAGATAGAACCGGGGAGCTGTTTTTT. The genes are TRBV15 and TRBJ2-2; D is unclear. Trimming pared 0 bases from V and 5 bases from J, leaving 4 bases between. The CDR3 consists of 13 residues. The germline V gene encodes CDR1 LNHNV and CDR2 YYDKDF (reference sequence).

This clone was found a few times. V gene TRBV2 combines with J gene TRBJ2-7; TRBD1 is a possible D gene (5 bases). The CDR3 spans 15 residues. Germline values: CDR1 SNHLY, CDR2 FYNNEI. The ends were cut back, 3 bases at V and 1 base at J, with 13 bases in the middle. CDR3 residues: CASSEVQGRSYEQYF. In DNA, the CDR3 is TGTGCCAGCAGTGAGGTCCAGGGTAGATCCTACGAGCAGTACTTC.

The V gene is TRBV11-2, the J gene TRBJ2-7; D could derive from TRBD1 or TRBD2 (5 bases each). The CDR3 length is 14 residues. V shed 3 bases and J shed 1 base, with 10 bases lying between them. The germline V gene has CDR1 SGHAT and CDR2 FQNNGV. In nucleotides, the CDR3 is TGTGCCAGCAGCTTCCGGGACGGATCCTACGAGCAGTACTTC. This translates into CASSFRDGSYEQYF.

J is TRBJ2-7 and V is TRBV5-6, with 9 bases lining up with TRBD1. The length of the CDR3 is 13 residues. Germline values: CDR1 SGHDT, CDR2 YYEEEE. Germline trimming cut 3 bases from V and 3 bases from J; bases unmatched to any gene: 1. The CDR3 here is CASSWDRVYEQYF. CDR3 in DNA: TGTGCCAGCAGCTGGGACAGGGTCTACGAGCAGTACTTC.

V usage is TRBV6-6 and J usage is TRBJ1-5, with no clear D. Germline V gene data show CDR1 as MNHNY and CDR2 as SVGAGI (reference sequence). The CDR3 runs to 14 residues. The V end lost 4 bases, the J end lost 4 bases, and 11 bases lay between the germline ends. CDR3 bases: TGTGCCAGCAGTTTTCCCGGGGAGAATCAGCCCCAGCATTTT. It translates to CASSFPGENQPQHF.

The rearrangement uses TRBV5-1 and TRBJ2-5; D remains ambiguous. Germline V CDR1 and CDR2: SGHRS, YFSETQ. The CDR3 has 13 residues. Between the trimmed V and J ends, which lost 7 bases and 1 base, there was a span of 11 bases. CDR3 nucleotide sequence: TGCGCCAGCTCCGATATATCCCAAGAGACCCAGTACTTC. Translated, it gives CASSDISQETQYF.

The gene calls are TRBV5-5 and TRBJ1-2, with D tentatively TRBD1 (5 bases). CDR1 is SGHKS, CDR2 YYEKEE, per germline (reference sequence). V gave up 4 bases and J gave up 7 bases, with 17 bases separating them. The CDR3 runs 14 residues. CDR3 nucleotides: TGTGCCAGCAGCCCGGGACCAAAAGGAGGTGGCTACACCTTC. Translated: CASSPGPKGGGYTF.

The V call is TRBV6-5, the J call TRBJ1-2, with D possibly matching TRBD1 (6 bases). The CDR3 spans 15 residues. Per germline, CDR1 MNHEY and CDR2 SVGAGI. V lost 6 bases, J lost 5 bases, and 19 bases lay in between. This CDR3 is CASRTTRGLSYGYTF. In DNA, the CDR3 is TGTGCCAGCAGAACCACCAGGGGCCTTTCATATGGCTACACCTTC.

The V and J genes are TRBV5-6 and TRBJ1-3, with D unresolved. This CDR3 contains 17 residues. Per germline, CDR1 SGHDT and CDR2 YYEEEE. V was pared by 1 base and J by 0 bases, with 14 bases between. The CDR3 sequence: CASSLFENIPSGNTIYF. In nucleotides, the CDR3 is TGTGCCAGCAGCTTGTTCGAAAACATACCCTCTGGAAACACCATATATTTT.

The genes are TRBV4-1 and TRBJ1-4; 9 bases map to TRBD1. The germline V gene has CDR1 MGHRA and CDR2 YSYEKL. Trimming took 0 bases from V and 7 from J; bases not matched to a gene: 3. CDR3 length equals 15 residues. DNA for the CDR3: TGCGCCAGCAGCCAAGAGGGGACAGGGAGTGAAAAACTGTTTTTT. This translates into CASSQEGTGSEKLFF.

This clone was found once. This chain links TRBV28 with TRBJ1-5; 7 bases align to TRBD1. CDR3 length: 15 amino acids. V trimming: 7 bases; J trimming: 4 bases; junction bases outside the gene matches: 10. The V gene's germline CDR1 is MDHEN and CDR2 SYDVKM. DNA for the CDR3: TGTGCCAGCACCTGGGGACAGCTACATAATCAGCCCCAGCATTTT. It translates to CASTWGQLHNQPQHF.